The 26 T cell receptor beta chains below come from one sample, sequenced in a study of cytomegalovirus exposure and HLA in healthy donors. In the PCR, 60 Vbeta and 13 Jbeta primers were used. TCRdb's table, derived via immunoSEQ multiplex PCR, lists solely in-frame clones and lacks some. The sample spans tens of thousands of clones; the ten largest clones claim approximately 2.9%. Material: PBMCs. These TCRs come from a woman younger than 45 in good health and CMV-seropositive.

The chain has TRBV5-6 and TRBJ2-7; 9 nucleotides line up with TRBD1. The germline CDR1 and CDR2 sequences are SGHDT and YYEEEE. This CDR3 has 17 residues. V shed 1 base and J 3 bases; nucleotides not matched to a gene: 11. The CDR3 sequence is CASSLMDRGRKIYEQYF. CDR3 sequence (DNA): TGTGCCAGCAGCTTGATGGACAGGGGTCGGAAGATCTACGAGCAGTACTTC.

The CDR3 is CASSWTGGGTGELFF. The CDR3 DNA follows: TGCGCCAGCAGCTGGACAGGGGGAGGCACCGGGGAGCTGTTTTTT. The V gene is TRBV5-1, the J gene TRBJ2-2; TRBD1 matches 10 bases. The CDR3 totals 15 residues. V lost 3 bases to trimming and J lost 4 bases; unmatched junction nucleotides: 3. Germline CDR1 reads SGHRS; CDR2 reads YFSETQ.

This chain uses TRBV5-1 with TRBJ2-7, with TRBD1 matching 8 bases. This CDR3 is 13 amino acids long. Germline V gene lookup returns CDR1 SGHRS and CDR2 YFSETQ. V shed 3 bases, J shed 5 bases, and the junction held 4 bases outside the gene matches. Written as DNA, the CDR3 is TGCGCCAGCAGCTCGACAGGGGTCAACGAGCAGTACTTC. It yields the protein CASSSTGVNEQYF.

The CDR3 DNA sequence: TGTGCCAGTAGTCCCAAAAAGGGGCCCTACGAGCAGTACTTC. It translates to CASSPKKGPYEQYF. The rearrangement links TRBV19 to TRBJ2-7; the D gene is possibly TRBD1 (5 bases). The V end was cut by 5 bases, the J end by 2 bases, with 13 bases between. Per germline, CDR1 LNHDA and CDR2 SQIVND (reference sequence). The CDR3 runs to 14 residues.

The chain employs TRBV12-5 and TRBJ1-2; TRBD1 agrees at 12 bases. The length of the CDR3 is 17 residues. CDR1 is LGHNT and CDR2 is FRNRAP in the germline V gene. The V and J ends lost 0 bases and 2 bases, in that order; junction bases with no gene match: 4. The CDR3 nucleotides read TGTGCTAGTGGTTTGGTGGGACAGGGGGCGCCGAACTATGGCTACACCTTC. Protein product: CASGLVGQGAPNYGYTF. Combining the CDR3 with reference TRBV12-5 and TRBJ1-2 gives the whole variable domain DARVTQTPRHKVTEMGQEVTMRCQPILGHNTVFWYRQTMMQGLELLAYFRNRAPLDDSGMPKDRFSAEMPDATLATLKIQPSEPRDSAVYFCASGLVGQGAPNYGYTFGSGTRLTVV.

The chain is built from TRBV11-3 and TRBJ2-7; TRBD1 is a possible D gene (6 bases). The germline V gene has CDR1 SGHNT and CDR2 YENEEA. This CDR3 spans 15 amino acids. V was clipped by 6 bases and J by 0 bases, with 15 bases between them. CDR3 DNA: TGTGCCAGCAGTCGGACAGCGATTCCCTCCTACGAGCAGTACTTC. Its translation: CASSRTAIPSYEQYF.

J is TRBJ1-1 and V is TRBV10-3; possibly TRBD1 for D (6 bases). Germline V gives CDR1 ENHRY, CDR2 SYGVKD. Trimming stripped 10 bases from V and 0 bases from J, with 15 bases between. CDR3 length: 14 residues. The CDR3 DNA reads TGTGCCACCGGGGGGGGCCCGTTGAACACTGAAGCTTTCTTT. Its translation is CATGGGPLNTEAFF.

The chain combines TRBV7-2 with TRBJ2-7; D possibly corresponds to TRBD1 (5 bases). Trimming cost V 1 base and J 2 bases, with 9 bases left between them. Per the germline V gene, CDR1 is SGHTA and CDR2 is FQGNSA. The CDR3 sequence is 14 residues long. The CDR3 DNA sequence: TGTGCCAGCAGCTTAGAGGGGCCCACCTACGAGCAGTACTTC. This sequence encodes CASSLEGPTYEQYF.

The rearrangement uses TRBV4-1 and TRBJ2-2; D is possibly TRBD2 (6 bases). The CDR3 has 15 amino acids. Germline V gene data show CDR1 as MGHRA and CDR2 as YSYEKL. Trimming left V 1 base short and J 5 bases short, with 11 bases between. The CDR3 DNA is TGCGCCAGCAGCCAAGTTCTGGGGAGGACCGGGGAGCTGTTTTTT. Translating it yields CASSQVLGRTGELFF.

The chain is built from TRBV7-8 and TRBJ1-2; D remains ambiguous. V was trimmed by 2 bases and J by 1 base, leaving 11 bases between them. Per germline, CDR1 SGHVS and CDR2 FQNEAQ. This CDR3 has 15 amino acids. In DNA, the CDR3 is TGTGCCAGCAGCTTAATGAGGAACTTTAACTATGGCTACACCTTC. It encodes CASSLMRNFNYGYTF.

CDR3 nucleotides: TGTGCCAGTAGTCCACCGGCAGGCTCGAACTATGGCTACACCTTC. This translates into CASSPPAGSNYGYTF. The chain joins TRBV19 to TRBJ1-2; D unclear. Germline lookup yields CDR1 LNHDA and CDR2 SQIVND (reference sequence). The CDR3 runs 15 residues. V lost 5 bases to trimming and J lost 2 bases, with 15 bases between them.

CDR3 in amino acids: CASSETGMGEQFF. In DNA form, the CDR3 reads TGTGCCAGCAGCGAGACAGGGATGGGTGAGCAGTTCTTC. The rearrangement links TRBV9 to TRBJ2-1; the match to TRBD1 covers 7 bases. Trimming removed 3 bases from V and 9 bases from J; junction bases left unmatched: 6. This CDR3 has 13 amino acids. Per the germline V gene, CDR1 is SGDLS and CDR2 is YYNGEE.

CDR3 region: CASSQDSRQLNYGYTF. The DNA of the CDR3 is TGCGCCAGCAGCCAAGATAGTAGACAGCTTAACTATGGCTACACCTTC. The J gene is TRBJ1-2, the V gene TRBV4-1, with a possible D match to TRBD1 (5 bases). Per germline, CDR1 MGHRA and CDR2 YSYEKL. Trimming shortened V by 0 bases and J by 1 base, and 12 bases separated the two germline ends. This CDR3 spans 16 amino acids.

The chain links TRBV14 to TRBJ2-2; 9 bases align to TRBD1. Germline V lookup: CDR1 SGHDN, CDR2 FVKESK. CDR3 length: 15 amino acids. V was pared by 4 bases and J by 6 bases, with 6 bases of the junction left unmatched. CDR3 protein: CASSPGTGWSGELFF. In DNA form, the CDR3 reads TGTGCCAGCAGCCCGGGGACAGGGTGGTCCGGGGAGCTGTTTTTT.

The chain recombines TRBV11-2 with TRBJ2-7; D may be TRBD1 (6 bases). The CDR3 length is 13 residues. Germline V CDR1 and CDR2: SGHAT, FQNNGV. V lost 3 bases and J lost 2, with 8 bases in between. CDR3 residues: CASSFTGPYEQYF. The CDR3 nucleotides are TGTGCCAGCAGCTTCACAGGGCCCTACGAGCAGTACTTC.

The genes are TRBV7-8 and TRBJ1-5; D possibly corresponds to TRBD1 (5 bases). The ends were cut back, 8 bases at V and 5 bases at J, with 22 bases in the middle. CDR3 length equals 16 residues. CDR1 is SGHVS and CDR2 is FQNEAQ in the germline V gene. The CDR3 DNA is TGTGCCAGCCTCAGCTCCGGGACTCAAATCGATCAGCCCCAGCATTTT. Amino acid sequence: CASLSSGTQIDQPQHF.

The V and J genes are TRBV29-1 and TRBJ2-2, with TRBD2 identical over 8 bases. CDR1 is SQVTM and CDR2 is ANQGSEA in the germline V gene. The trim removed 3 bases at V and 3 bases at J, leaving 9 bases unmatched. There are 16 residues in the CDR3. This CDR3 is CSVEVVSGVDTGELFF. The CDR3 DNA is TGCAGCGTTGAGGTGGTTAGCGGGGTCGACACCGGGGAGCTGTTTTTT.

This chain joins TRBV11-2 and TRBJ2-7; 10 bases are shared with TRBD2. This CDR3 is 15 amino acids long. CDR1 is SGHAT, CDR2 FQNNGV, per germline. The trim removed 4 bases at V and 2 bases at J, leaving 5 bases unmatched. The CDR3 sequence is CASSSSSGGAYEQYF. CDR3 nucleotides: TGTGCCAGCAGCTCTTCCAGCGGGGGGGCCTACGAGCAGTACTTC.

The J gene is TRBJ1-4, the V gene TRBV10-3, with D possibly TRBD1 on 6 matching bases. The CDR3 is made up of 15 amino acids. The ends were cut back, 6 bases at V and 7 bases at J, with 18 bases in the middle. Germline CDR1 reads ENHRY; CDR2 reads SYGVKD. CDR3 bases: TGTGCCATCAGCAGCTCAGGGGCAGTAGGTGAAAAACTGTTTTTT. This sequence encodes CAISSSGAVGEKLFF.

The rearrangement joins TRBV11-3 to TRBJ2-3; perhaps TRBD2 as D (5 bases). Trimming cost V 4 bases and J 2 bases, with 16 bases left between them. Germline values: CDR1 SGHNT, CDR2 YENEEA. The CDR3 sequence is 16 residues long. CDR3 loop: CASSSTAGGYTDTQYF. CDR3 nucleotides: TGTGCCAGCAGCTCCACGGCGGGCGGGTACACAGATACGCAGTATTTT. Supplemented by reference TRBV11-3 and TRBJ2-3, the full variable domain reads EAGVVQSPRYKIIEKKQPVAFWCNPISGHNTLYWYLQNLGQGPELLIRYENEEAVDDSQLPKDRFSAERLKGVDSTLKIQPAELGDSAVYLCASSSTAGGYTDTQYFGPGTRLTVL.

The chain joins TRBV6-6 to TRBJ2-2, with 8 bases that match TRBD1. CDR1 MNHNY and CDR2 SVGAGI come from the germline V gene (reference sequence). Germline trimming cut 7 bases from V and 5 bases from J; bases unmatched to any gene: 9. The CDR3 extends over 15 amino acids. DNA of the CDR3: TGTGCCAGCACCCGGCGCACAGGGGGTACCGGGGAGCTGTTTTTT. Encoded protein: CASTRRTGGTGELFF.

The gene calls are TRBV11-2 and TRBJ2-1; D is unclear. V dropped 5 bases and J dropped 8 bases, with 7 bases sitting between them. The CDR3 covers 11 residues. Germline CDR1 is SGHAT and CDR2 is FQNNGV. CDR3 nucleotide sequence: TGTGCCAGCAGCCCACAGCATGAGCAGTTCTTC. Translating gives CASSPQHEQFF. The full variable domain, with the rest looked up from reference TRBV11-2 and TRBJ2-1, is EAGVAQSPRYKIIEKRQSVAFWCNPISGHATLYWYQQILGQGPKLLIQFQNNGVVDDSQLPKDRFSAERLKGVDSTLKIQPAKLEDSAVYLCASSPQHEQFFGPGTRLTVL.

J is TRBJ2-2 and V is TRBV27; TRBD1 aligns across 7 bases. This CDR3 comprises 16 residues. After removal of 5 bases from V and 5 bases from J, the junction contained 11 bases not matched to a gene. Germline V CDR1 and CDR2: MNHEY, SMNVEV (reference sequence). The DNA of the CDR3 is TGTGCCAGCAGTCTCCGCGGCAGGGGGTTAACCGGGGAGCTGTTTTTT. This sequence encodes CASSLRGRGLTGELFF.

The CDR3 reads CASSHGDSNQPQHF. Here the CDR3 DNA reads TGTGCCAGCAGCCACGGGGATAGCAATCAGCCCCAGCATTTT. V and J are TRBV7-9 and TRBJ1-5; the D is unclear. Trimming pared 5 bases from V and 0 bases from J, leaving 8 bases between. The germline CDR1 and CDR2 sequences are SEHNR and FQNEAQ (reference sequence). The CDR3 contains 14 residues.

CDR3 nucleotide sequence: TGCGCCAGCAGCTTGGACAGGGTTGGTACTGAAGCTTTCTTT. This translates into CASSLDRVGTEAFF. The gene calls are TRBV5-1 and TRBJ1-1; the D gene is possibly TRBD1 (6 bases). The CDR3 extends over 14 amino acids. The ends were cut back, 0 bases at V and 5 bases at J, with 11 bases in the middle. CDR1 SGHRS and CDR2 YFSETQ come from the germline V gene.

The chain joins TRBV27 to TRBJ1-1; D call uncertain. The CDR3 runs 15 residues. Germline-derived CDR1 and CDR2 are MNHEY and SMNVEV (reference sequence). Trimming removed 0 bases at V and 1 base at J, with 9 bases between. CDR3 bases: TGTGCCAGCAGTTTATCGTACGACAAGAACACTGAAGCTTTCTTT. It yields the protein CASSLSYDKNTEAFF.